Below, one T cell receptor (beta chain) is given with its context. This entry belongs to a study of blood T cells in healthy people across ages. Sample-barcoded 5' priming and a J-beta primer mix drove a second PCR of about 6 to 12 cycles. In TCRdb, the 5' RACE reads were re-called with MiXCR into one record per CDR3 protein. This table holds about 800,000 distinct CDR3 sequences, 55% to 70% found once. The V and J ends lost 3 bases and 4 bases, in that order; junction bases with no gene match: 11. Germline lookup yields CDR1 LGHDT and CDR2 YNNKEL (reference sequence). The CDR3 consists of 16 residues. Each of the donors had about 9.9 milliliters of peripheral blood drawn into EDTA-treated Vacutainer tubes.

This chain uses TRBV3-1 with TRBJ1-2; TRBD1 matches 7 bases. The sample taken for sequencing was blood. This sequence was found in a man younger than 40 in good health. The CDR3 sequence: CASSHAKGAWTYGYTF. CDR3 bases: TGTGCCAGCAGCCATGCCAAGGGGGCTTGGACCTATGGCTACACCTTC.